The TCR beta chain under discussion was sequenced for a study of T-cell memory formation after mild COVID-19 (dated by TCRdb to the early 2020s). Regarding the complete study: TCR sequence clusters from the two donors were largely donor specific. T-cell clones expanding and contracting after mild COVID-19 in a couple of donors were tracked by longitudinal TCRalpha and TCRbeta repertoire sequencing. The cohort was made up of two young adult volunteers, one female and one male, who were previously healthy.

Ficoll-Paque density gradient centrifugation was used to isolate PBMCs. The research as a whole found: Some responding clones were detected in pre-infection memory, suggesting pre-existing cross-reactive memory T cells joined the SARS-CoV-2 response. Contracting CD4+ clones were found mainly in CM and EM memory subsets, while CD8+ clones were enriched in EMRA. Balanced CD4/CD8 phenotypes were observed for clones contracting from day 15 to 85, whereas a bias towards CD4+ was observed for a second wave of clones expanding from day 15 to 37. The second-wave clones that peaked on day 37 were not confirmed to be SARS-CoV-2 specific. The study included only a couple of mild cases, and larger cohorts that include severe cases with pre-infection samples were judged to be necessary.

Details on this clonotype: No antigen is known for it. No much larger clone exists at a distance of one base, and base qualities are not known.

CDR3 length: 14 amino acids, cysteine to phenylalanine. Only the CDR3 DNA stays, 42 bases, in frame from base 1. V is clipped by 1 base and J by 7 bases, and the sequence between their germline boundaries is 10 bases long. CDR1 is given as KGHSH and CDR2 as LQKENI, both from the germline V gene. Sequencing was performed on an Illumina NovaSeq 6000. cDNA libraries for TCRalpha and TCRbeta were prepared by 5'RACE using constant-segment primers, with sample barcodes and unique molecular identifiers added. RNA was extracted from every sample with Trizol reagent. Libraries were amplified in two PCR steps, with a second sample barcode and Illumina TruSeq adapters added in the second step. Sequencing of the libraries was done on an Illumina NovaSeq, producing 2 x 150 bp paired-end reads. Turning to the authors' computational methods: With migec v1.2.7, reads were demultiplexed and then collapsed into UMI-guided consensus sequences. Using mixcr v2.1.11, UMI consensuses were aligned to TRA and TRB V and J templates and then assembled into clonotypes. A clonotype was counted as expanded or contracted only if both edgeR and NoisET called the change significant, with noise models trained on biological replicates. For edgeR calls, a false discovery rate-adjusted p below 0.01 and a log2 fold-change threshold of 1 were applied. As an exploratory analysis of dynamics, max-normalized trajectories of the 1000 most abundant clonotypes were examined by PCA with hierarchical clustering. Each responding clone was given a CD4 or CD8 phenotype based on the CD4+ and CD8+ repertoires, which had been sequenced separately. The public reads were run again by TCRdb, first through fastp at Q25 and then through MiXCR, and only productive beta chains were kept. All rows with the same CDR3 protein become a single entry with the most common DNA and genes. TCRdb assigned the V and J calls; the authors' analysis was not used. This sample comprises 250,000 or so distinct CDR3 sequences, roughly a tenth of them detected only once. In total, the top ten clones hold around a fifth of the sample.

This clonotype was sampled from a man between 18 and 35 years old who had mild COVID-19 (a few samples of this study predate the infection). The sample titles of this study are shuffled in the database, so cell type and time point are left out; the donor was told from shared clones. The sequence joins TRBV18 to TRBJ2-2; D gene: possibly TRBD2, on 5 matching bases. The sequencing input was PBMCs or a T cell subset sorted from them (not recorded which). The CDR3 protein is CASSPRGGGGELFF. Read as DNA, the sequence is TGTGCCAGCTCACCACGCGGCGGAGGCGGGGAGCTGTTTTTT.